This passage covers 23 T cell receptor beta chains from one sample sequenced in a study of T-cell reconstitution after alpha-beta-depleted transplantation in children. Broader study findings: Roughly two months post-transplant, alpha-beta T cells reportedly originated from several hundred graft clones that had expanded.

It was with unique molecular identifiers that the TCRbeta library was prepared. TCRdb itself ran the PCR reads through MiXCR, one entry per CDR3 protein. The data contain tens of thousands of distinct CDR3 sequences, roughly 6.7% of them singletons. These TCRs' antigens remain unknown. The material was peripheral blood, obtained 60 days after TCRalphabeta/CD19-depleted stem cell transplant. The receptors stem from a child younger than two who had a stem cell transplant for acute myeloid leukemia, so the T cells may come from the graft donor.

The J gene is TRBJ2-7, the V gene TRBV9; 8 positions match TRBD1. Germline V lookup: CDR1 SGDLS, CDR2 YYNGEE. The CDR3 is made up of 14 amino acids. V was pared by 4 bases and J by 5 bases, with 8 bases of the junction left unmatched. CDR3 bases: TGTGCCAGCAGCTTAGGACAGGGTGGCGACGAGCAGTACTTC. Translated, it gives CASSLGQGGDEQYF.

This clonotype has more than one count but fewer than ten. V gene TRBV7-6 combines with J gene TRBJ2-5; no clear D gene. The ends were cut back, 0 bases at V and 6 bases at J, with 5 bases in the middle. CDR1 SGHVS and CDR2 FNYEAQ come from the germline V gene. The CDR3 sequence is 12 residues long. Here the CDR3 DNA reads TGTGCCAGCAGCTTAGCGTGGAAGACCCAGTACTTC. Amino acid sequence: CASSLAWKTQYF.

This clonotype came up many times. The rearrangement joins TRBV7-4 to TRBJ1-1, with D unresolved. Deletions cut 4 bases from V and 11 bases from J, with 23 bases between. CDR3 size: 15 residues. Germline loops: CDR1 SGHVT, CDR2 SQSDAQ. The CDR3: CASSSSNTDLRRAFF. The DNA for the CDR3 is TGTGCCAGCAGCTCATCCAATACGGACCTCAGGAGGGCTTTCTTT.

This clonotype appeared many times. This sequence joins TRBV7-8 and TRBJ2-4, with no clear D. Deletions cut 3 bases from V and 0 bases from J, with 9 bases between. CDR3 length: 15 amino acids. Per the germline V gene, CDR1 is SGHVS and CDR2 is FQNEAQ. The CDR3 DNA is TGTGCCAGCAGCTTGAGACCGGGAGCCAAAAACATTCAGTACTTC. It encodes CASSLRPGAKNIQYF.

This clonotype appeared many times. This chain uses TRBV14 with TRBJ2-7; D assignment may be TRBD1 or TRBD2 (5 bases each). V gave up 5 bases and J gave up 2 bases, with 16 bases separating them. CDR1 is SGHDN and CDR2 is FVKESK in the germline V gene. There are 15 residues in the CDR3. CDR3 nucleotide sequence: TGTGCCAGCAGCTGGGGGAAGGGTTTCACCTACGAGCAGTACTTC. Translating it yields CASSWGKGFTYEQYF.

This clonotype was seen at least ten times. The chain uses TRBV7-8 and TRBJ2-7; possibly TRBD2 for D (6 bases). The length of the CDR3 is 17 residues. CDR1 and CDR2 from the germline V gene are SGHVS and FQNEAQ. V lost 0 bases, J lost 3 bases, and 18 bases lay in between. In DNA, the CDR3 is TGTGCCAGCAGCTTAGCTGTGGGATGGACTATCAGCTACGAGCAGTACTTC. Its protein is CASSLAVGWTISYEQYF.

This clonotype has just a few counts. The rearrangement uses TRBV28 and TRBJ2-5; D remains ambiguous. Trimming shortened V by 2 bases and J by 1 base, and 14 bases separated the two germline ends. This CDR3 spans 16 amino acids. The germline V gene has CDR1 MDHEN and CDR2 SYDVKM. CDR3 sequence reads: CASSLPYPNIQETQYF. The CDR3 bases are TGTGCCAGCAGTTTACCCTATCCAAACATCCAAGAGACCCAGTACTTC.

This clonotype occurred many times. The genes are TRBV7-9 and TRBJ1-1, with 7 positions matching TRBD1. V was pared by 7 bases and J by 0 bases, with 5 bases of the junction left unmatched. Looked up from germline, CDR1 is SEHNR and CDR2 is FQNEAQ (reference sequence). This CDR3 is built from 14 residues. CDR3 sequence reads: CASTAGTVNTEAFF. CDR3 nucleotide sequence: TGTGCCAGCACGGCCGGGACAGTGAACACTGAAGCTTTCTTT.

This clonotype was detected a few times. The gene calls are TRBV4-2 and TRBJ2-2; unclear D gene. V was clipped by 0 bases and J by 1 base, with 6 bases between them. Germline V lookup: CDR1 LGHNA, CDR2 YNFKEQ. This CDR3 region has 15 residues. The DNA for the CDR3 is TGTGCCAGCAGCCAAGAGGCAGGGAACACCGGGGAGCTGTTTTTT. Protein: CASSQEAGNTGELFF.

At least ten counts were recorded for this clonotype. The chain has TRBV20-1 and TRBJ2-3, with unresolved D. CDR3 size: 16 residues. The V end lost 0 bases, the J end lost 2 bases, and 15 bases lay between the germline ends. In germline, CDR1 is DFQATT, CDR2 SNEGSKA (reference sequence). In nucleotides, the CDR3 is TGCAGTGCTAGAGAGGCGAGTTTTGCTTTCACAGATACGCAGTATTTT. This translates into CSAREASFAFTDTQYF.

This clonotype was counted at least ten times. V usage is TRBV12-3 or TRBV12-4 and J usage is TRBJ2-3; no clear D. Trimming took off 3 bases at V and 0 bases at J, with 10 bases between the two ends. This CDR3 comprises 15 residues. CDR3 region: CASSFEGYSTDTQYF. The CDR3 DNA sequence: TGTGCCAGCAGTTTCGAAGGATACAGCACAGATACGCAGTATTTT.

This clonotype showed up many times. The chain uses TRBV7-6 and TRBJ2-3, with TRBD2 identical over 8 bases. Trimming cost V 1 base and J 3 bases; bases outside gene matches: 3. This CDR3 is 15 amino acids long. Germline lookup yields CDR1 SGHVS and CDR2 FNYEAQ. This chain's CDR3 is CASSLERGGTDTQYF. DNA of the CDR3: TGTGCCAGCAGCTTAGAACGGGGGGGTACAGATACGCAGTATTTT.

In its sample, this clonotype was seen once. This chain connects TRBV5-3 to TRBJ2-7, with D perhaps TRBD2 (5 bases). TRBV5-3 is marked as an open reading frame, function uncertain. V gave up 9 bases and J gave up 1 base, with 17 bases separating them. The CDR3 contains 14 residues. CDR3 protein: CAIGPGLLSYEQYF. In nucleotides, the CDR3 is TGTGCCATCGGCCCCGGACTGCTTTCCTACGAGCAGTACTTC.

This clonotype was observed many times. J is TRBJ2-2 and V is TRBV5-6; D uncertain. Trimming pared 2 bases from V and 6 bases from J, leaving 11 bases between. From germline, CDR1 is SGHDT and CDR2 YYEEEE. The CDR3 covers 14 residues. CDR3 region: CASSFVDRAGELFF. The CDR3 DNA is TGTGCCAGCAGCTTCGTCGATAGAGCCGGGGAGCTGTTTTTT.

The chain has TRBV13 and TRBJ1-3; D ambiguous. CDR3 size: 14 residues. V was pared by 5 bases and J by 1 base, with 9 bases between. Germline V gives CDR1 PRHDT, CDR2 FYEKMQ (reference sequence). The CDR3 is CASSDMESGNTIYF. The CDR3 DNA is TGTGCCAGCAGCGACATGGAATCTGGAAACACCATATATTTT. Based on the CDR3 plus reference TRBV13 and TRBJ1-3, the full variable domain is AAGVIQSPRHLIKEKRETATLKCYPIPRHDTVYWYQQGPGQDPQFLISFYEKMQSDKGSIPDRFSAQQFSDYHSELNMSSLELGDSALYFCASSDMESGNTIYFGEGSWLTVV.

This clonotype showed up many times. The chain is built from TRBV15 and TRBJ1-5; 10 bases align to TRBD1. CDR3 size: 16 residues. Germline trimming cut 0 bases from V and 2 bases from J; bases unmatched to any gene: 1. Germline V lookup: CDR1 LNHNV, CDR2 YYDKDF (reference sequence). In DNA, the CDR3 is TGTGCCACCAGCAGAGAGGGGACAGGGGGCAATCAGCCCCAGCATTTT. Translation gives CATSREGTGGNQPQHF.

This clonotype was seen a handful of times. The DNA for the CDR3 is TGTGCCAGTCTTAGATTGGACAGGCCCTTAGGGGGCTACACCTTC. It yields the protein CASLRLDRPLGGYTF. V is TRBV7-9 and J is TRBJ1-2, with 7 positions matching TRBD1. The CDR3 extends over 15 amino acids. Germline trimming cut 9 bases from V and 8 bases from J; bases unmatched to any gene: 18. Germline CDR1 is SEHNR and CDR2 is FQNEAQ (reference sequence).

This clonotype was found many times. V usage is TRBV28 and J usage is TRBJ2-7; TRBD1 or TRBD2 may be the D gene (6 bases each). Looked up from germline, CDR1 is MDHEN and CDR2 is SYDVKM. The CDR3 is 13 residues long. V was pared by 7 bases and J by 0 bases, with 10 bases between. The CDR3, as DNA: TGTGCCAGCATTGGGGGGCGCTCCTACGAGCAGTACTTC. Translation: CASIGGRSYEQYF. The full variable domain, with the rest looked up from reference TRBV28 and TRBJ2-7, is DVKVTQSSRYLVKRTGEKVFLECVQDMDHENMFWYRQDPGLGLRLIYFSYDVKMKEKGDIPEGYSVSREKKERFSLILESASTNQTSMYLCASIGGRSYEQYFGPGTRLTVT.

V is TRBV25-1 and J is TRBJ1-2; no clear D gene. V was pared by 3 bases and J by 7 bases, with 9 bases between. The length of the CDR3 is 12 residues. Germline CDR1 MGHDK, CDR2 SYGVNS. CDR3 sequence (DNA): TGTGCCAGCAGTGATATCGTTTCTGGCTACACCTTC. Residues: CASSDIVSGYTF.

The table lists this clonotype with many counts. This rearrangement joins TRBV28 to TRBJ2-1, with 12 nucleotides matching TRBD2. V shed 7 bases and J 9 bases; nucleotides not matched to a gene: 10. The CDR3 spans 15 residues. The V gene's germline CDR1 is MDHEN and CDR2 SYDVKM. CDR3 loop: CASTLALAGGTEQFF. CDR3 coding DNA: TGTGCCAGCACTCTAGCTCTAGCGGGAGGGACTGAGCAGTTCTTC.

This clonotype showed up many times. The chain is built from TRBV12-3 or TRBV12-4 and TRBJ2-1; D not certain. This CDR3 is built from 12 residues. Trimming took 3 bases from V and 8 from J, leaving 8 bases between them. The CDR3 spells CASSFSVHEQFF. The CDR3 nucleotides are TGTGCCAGCAGTTTTAGTGTACATGAGCAGTTCTTC.

This clonotype was seen repeatedly, ten times or more. V and J are TRBV20-1 and TRBJ1-5, with D possibly TRBD1 on 6 matching bases. V gave up 0 bases and J gave up 5 bases, with 14 bases separating them. From germline, CDR1 is DFQATT and CDR2 SNEGSKA (reference sequence). This CDR3 has 15 residues. The CDR3 sequence is CSARDLRGADQPQHF. The CDR3 bases are TGCAGTGCTAGAGATCTTCGGGGGGCTGATCAGCCCCAGCATTTT.

The table lists this clonotype with many counts. V gene TRBV29-1 combines with J gene TRBJ1-1; TRBD1 matches 10 bases. The germline V gene encodes CDR1 SQVTM and CDR2 ANQGSEA. V lost 5 bases, J lost 5 bases, and 5 bases stayed unmatched. The CDR3 totals 13 residues. DNA of the CDR3: TGCAGCGTTTTTGACAGGGGGCTGACTGAAGCTTTCTTT. Its protein is CSVFDRGLTEAFF.